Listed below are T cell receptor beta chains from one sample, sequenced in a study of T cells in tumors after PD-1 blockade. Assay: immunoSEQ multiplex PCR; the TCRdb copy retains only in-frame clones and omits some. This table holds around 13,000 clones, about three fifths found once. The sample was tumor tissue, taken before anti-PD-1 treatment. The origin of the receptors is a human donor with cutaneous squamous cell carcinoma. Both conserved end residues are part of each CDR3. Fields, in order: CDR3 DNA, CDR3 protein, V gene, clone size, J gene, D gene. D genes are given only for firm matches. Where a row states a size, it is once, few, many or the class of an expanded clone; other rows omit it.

CDR3 DNA: TGTGCCAGCAGCTTAGGCATAGGGGGCGATGACTATGGCTACACCTTC; CDR3 protein: CASSLGIGGDDYGYTF; V gene: TRBV7-9; clone size: .; J gene: TRBJ1-2; D gene: TRBD1
CDR3 DNA: TGTGCCAGTAGTATAGGTCGAGACAGGGGTTCAGGCGAGCAGTACTTC; CDR3 protein: CASSIGRDRGSGEQYF; V gene: TRBV19; clone size: .; J gene: TRBJ2-7; D gene: TRBD1
CDR3 DNA: TGTGCCAGCAGCCCCGGGGGAGCGGATAGGGGCGAGCAGTACTTC; CDR3 protein: CASSPGGADRGEQYF; V gene: TRBV11-3; clone size: .; J gene: TRBJ2-7; D gene: .
CDR3 DNA: TGTGCCAGCAGCGTAGGCGGCGGCCGGACGGGAAACACCATATATTTT; CDR3 protein: CASSVGGGRTGNTIYF; V gene: TRBV9; clone size: .; J gene: TRBJ1-3; D gene: .
CDR3 DNA: TGTGCCAGCAGCCAAACGGGGACAGGGGCCTACAATGAGCAGTTCTTC; CDR3 protein: CASSQTGTGAYNEQFF; V gene: TRBV3-1/TRBV3-2; clone size: .; J gene: TRBJ2-1; D gene: TRBD1
CDR3 DNA: TGTGCCAGCTCACCATACACAGAGCAAGAGACCCAGTACTTC; CDR3 protein: CASSPYTEQETQYF; V gene: TRBV18; clone size: once; J gene: TRBJ2-5; D gene: .
CDR3 DNA: TGTGCCAGCAGCTTAAGTCGGACAGGGGGCTACGACGAGCAGTACTTC; CDR3 protein: CASSLSRTGGYDEQYF; V gene: TRBV7-9; clone size: .; J gene: TRBJ2-7; D gene: TRBD1
CDR3 DNA: TGTGCCAGCAGGACGGCGACAGGGATTTTTGGCTACACCTTC; CDR3 protein: CASRTATGIFGYTF; V gene: TRBV2; clone size: .; J gene: TRBJ1-2; D gene: TRBD1
CDR3 DNA: TGTGCCATCAGTGAGCCCTATATGGGGACAGATTATGATGGTGGCTACACCTTC; CDR3 protein: CAISEPYMGTDYDGGYTF; V gene: TRBV10-3; clone size: .; J gene: TRBJ1-2; D gene: TRBD1
CDR3 DNA: TGCGCCAGCAGCCGCGGACAGGGGGCTAACGAGCAGTACTTC; CDR3 protein: CASSRGQGANEQYF; V gene: TRBV5-1; clone size: .; J gene: TRBJ2-7; D gene: TRBD1
CDR3 DNA: TGTGCCAGCAGCGCCGGGACAGGGGGCGGAAACACCATATATTTT; CDR3 protein: CASSAGTGGGNTIYF; V gene: TRBV9; clone size: .; J gene: TRBJ1-3; D gene: TRBD1
CDR3 DNA: TGCGCCAGCAGCTTAGGTCAGGCAGGGGGCTCCTATGAGTACTTC; CDR3 protein: CASSLGQAGGSYEYF; V gene: TRBV5-1; clone size: .; J gene: TRBJ2-7; D gene: TRBD1
CDR3 DNA: TGTGCCAGCAGCTTAGGGCAGGGGATGTACTATGGCTACACCTTC; CDR3 protein: CASSLGQGMYYGYTF; V gene: TRBV11-2; clone size: .; J gene: TRBJ1-2; D gene: .
CDR3 DNA: TGTGCCAGTTCGGCTAGCGGAGCGGATACGCAGTATTTT; CDR3 protein: CASSASGADTQYF; V gene: TRBV7-2; clone size: .; J gene: TRBJ2-3; D gene: TRBD2
CDR3 DNA: TGTGCCAGCGGGCGAAGGAGCGGGATCACCGGGGAGCTGTTTTTT; CDR3 protein: CASGRRSGITGELFF; V gene: TRBV3-1/TRBV3-2; clone size: few; J gene: TRBJ2-2; D gene: TRBD2
CDR3 DNA: TGTGCCAGCAGCGTAAACACGGGGGAGCCCCAGCATTTT; CDR3 protein: CASSVNTGEPQHF; V gene: TRBV7-8; clone size: .; J gene: TRBJ1-5; D gene: .
CDR3 DNA: TGTGCCAGCAGCTCTCGGACAGAAGCGCAGTACTTC; CDR3 protein: CASSSRTEAQYF; V gene: TRBV11-3; clone size: .; J gene: TRBJ2-7; D gene: .
CDR3 DNA: TGTGCCAGCAGTTTAGTCAGGGGTAATTCACCCCTCCACTTT; CDR3 protein: CASSLVRGNSPLHF; V gene: TRBV27; clone size: .; J gene: TRBJ1-6; D gene: .
CDR3 DNA: TGTGCCAGCAGCGGGGGACAGAAATACGAGCAGTACTTC; CDR3 protein: CASSGGQKYEQYF; V gene: TRBV5-4; clone size: .; J gene: TRBJ2-7; D gene: TRBD1
CDR3 DNA: TGTGCCAGCAGGGGGACAGGGGACACCGGGGAGCTGTTTTTT; CDR3 protein: CASRGTGDTGELFF; V gene: TRBV25-1; clone size: few; J gene: TRBJ2-2; D gene: TRBD1
CDR3 DNA: TGTGCCAGTAGTATCCAATCTCACACTGAAGCTTTCTTT; CDR3 protein: CASSIQSHTEAFF; V gene: TRBV19; clone size: .; J gene: TRBJ1-1; D gene: .
CDR3 DNA: TGTGCCAGTAGTACCCAGACAGGAACTAATGAAAAACTGTTTTTT; CDR3 protein: CASSTQTGTNEKLFF; V gene: TRBV19; clone size: few; J gene: TRBJ1-4; D gene: .
CDR3 DNA: TGTGCCAGCGGGGGACAGGTGAACACCGGGGAGCTGTTTTTT; CDR3 protein: CASGGQVNTGELFF; V gene: TRBV7-6; clone size: few; J gene: TRBJ2-2; D gene: TRBD1
CDR3 DNA: TGTGCCAGCTCCCGAACTAGCGGGGATACGCAGTATTTT; CDR3 protein: CASSRTSGDTQYF; V gene: TRBV18; clone size: .; J gene: TRBJ2-3; D gene: TRBD2
CDR3 DNA: TGTGCCAGTAGTATCCCCGGAGCCATAAATGAAAAACTGTTTTTT; CDR3 protein: CASSIPGAINEKLFF; V gene: TRBV19; clone size: .; J gene: TRBJ1-4; D gene: .
CDR3 DNA: TGTGCCAGCAGCCAAGTCAGGGGACTAGCGGCCTCCTACGAGCAGTACTTC; CDR3 protein: CASSQVRGLAASYEQYF; V gene: TRBV3-1/TRBV3-2; clone size: .; J gene: TRBJ2-7; D gene: TRBD2
CDR3 DNA: TGTGCCAGCAGCTTATCATCCAACTCGAACACCGGGGAGCTGTTTTTT; CDR3 protein: CASSLSSNSNTGELFF; V gene: TRBV7-8; clone size: .; J gene: TRBJ2-2; D gene: .
CDR3 DNA: TGCGCCAGCAATCCTAGCGGGGGGTTAAATGAGCAGTTCTTC; CDR3 protein: CASNPSGGLNEQFF; V gene: TRBV10-2; clone size: few; J gene: TRBJ2-1; D gene: TRBD2
CDR3 DNA: TGTGCCAGCAGCCCACAGGGGCAGGGCACTGAAGCTTTCTTT; CDR3 protein: CASSPQGQGTEAFF; V gene: TRBV7-3; clone size: few; J gene: TRBJ1-1; D gene: TRBD1
CDR3 DNA: TGTGCCAGCAGCTCCTCGGACGGATACGAGCAGTACTTC; CDR3 protein: CASSSSDGYEQYF; V gene: TRBV7-9; clone size: .; J gene: TRBJ2-7; D gene: .
CDR3 DNA: TGTGCCAGCAGCTTGGGGACCGGCGAGCTCTACGAGCAGTACTTC; CDR3 protein: CASSLGTGELYEQYF; V gene: TRBV7-2; clone size: .; J gene: TRBJ2-7; D gene: .
CDR3 DNA: TGTGCCAGCAGAGCGGACAGGGAAGGCTACACCTTC; CDR3 protein: CASRADREGYTF; V gene: TRBV2; clone size: .; J gene: TRBJ1-2; D gene: TRBD1
CDR3 DNA: TGTGCCAGCAGCTTGGGACAGGGGGCCATCTACACCTTC; CDR3 protein: CASSLGQGAIYTF; V gene: TRBV5-8; clone size: few; J gene: TRBJ1-2; D gene: TRBD1
CDR3 DNA: TGTGCCAGCACCGGCCGGGACAGGGCCTACGAGCAGTACTTC; CDR3 protein: CASTGRDRAYEQYF; V gene: TRBV2; clone size: .; J gene: TRBJ2-7; D gene: TRBD1
CDR3 DNA: TGTGCCAGCAGTTGGACTAGCGGGGCACATACGCAGTATTTT; CDR3 protein: CASSWTSGAHTQYF; V gene: TRBV28; clone size: .; J gene: TRBJ2-3; D gene: TRBD2
CDR3 DNA: TGTGCCAGCAGCCAAGGCGGCGGGGCCACTGAAGCTTTCTTT; CDR3 protein: CASSQGGGATEAFF; V gene: TRBV3-1/TRBV3-2; clone size: once; J gene: TRBJ1-1; D gene: .
CDR3 DNA: TGTGCCAGCAGCTTAGACTGGACTGAAGCTTTCTTT; CDR3 protein: CASSLDWTEAFF; V gene: TRBV7-9; clone size: .; J gene: TRBJ1-1; D gene: .
CDR3 DNA: TGTGCCTGGCGGGGGCCCACTTACGAGCAGTACTTC; CDR3 protein: CAWRGPTYEQYF; V gene: TRBV30; clone size: medium-sized; J gene: TRBJ2-7; D gene: .
CDR3 DNA: TGTGCCAGCAGCTTAGAGGGGGCCCACTCCTACGAGCAGTACTTC; CDR3 protein: CASSLEGAHSYEQYF; V gene: TRBV7-8; clone size: few; J gene: TRBJ2-7; D gene: TRBD1
CDR3 DNA: TGTGCCAGCAGCTTAGGACGAACCTCGCGGAATTCACCCCTCCACTTT; CDR3 protein: CASSLGRTSRNSPLHF; V gene: TRBV5-5; clone size: medium-sized; J gene: TRBJ1-6; D gene: .
CDR3 DNA: TGTGCCACCGGACAGGGGAATTACAATGAGCAGTTCTTC; CDR3 protein: CATGQGNYNEQFF; V gene: TRBV19; clone size: few; J gene: TRBJ2-1; D gene: TRBD1
CDR3 DNA: TGCGCCAGCAGCCAAGAAATAGCGCCTTACAATGAGCAGTTCTTC; CDR3 protein: CASSQEIAPYNEQFF; V gene: TRBV4-1; clone size: .; J gene: TRBJ2-1; D gene: .
CDR3 DNA: TGTGCCACCAGCGGGGGGAGATTGGCAGATACGCAGTATTTT; CDR3 protein: CATSGGRLADTQYF; V gene: TRBV15; clone size: few; J gene: TRBJ2-3; D gene: .
CDR3 DNA: TGCAGCGTTGCAGGACTAGCGGGGGGTAACTCCTACAATGAGCAGTTCTTC; CDR3 protein: CSVAGLAGGNSYNEQFF; V gene: TRBV29-1; clone size: .; J gene: TRBJ2-1; D gene: TRBD2
CDR3 DNA: TGCGCCAGCAGCTTTCGTTCGAATTCGCCAGATACGCAGTATTTT; CDR3 protein: CASSFRSNSPDTQYF; V gene: TRBV5-1; clone size: .; J gene: TRBJ2-3; D gene: .
CDR3 DNA: TGTGCCAGCAGTTACTGGCAGGGGGTGGGCACAGATACGCAGTATTTT; CDR3 protein: CASSYWQGVGTDTQYF; V gene: TRBV6-5; clone size: few; J gene: TRBJ2-3; D gene: TRBD1
CDR3 DNA: TGTGCCAGCAGCCCTTCCTACAATGAGCAGTTCTTC; CDR3 protein: CASSPSYNEQFF; V gene: TRBV11-3; clone size: .; J gene: TRBJ2-1; D gene: .
CDR3 DNA: TGTGCCAGCAGTTTCCGACAGGGGGCCTACAATGAGCAGTTCTTC; CDR3 protein: CASSFRQGAYNEQFF; V gene: TRBV28; clone size: few; J gene: TRBJ2-1; D gene: TRBD1
CDR3 DNA: TGTGCCAGCAGTTACAAGGCTGGAAACACCATATATTTT; CDR3 protein: CASSYKAGNTIYF; V gene: TRBV6-5; clone size: .; J gene: TRBJ1-3; D gene: .
CDR3 DNA: TGCGCCAGCAGCCCAATGACTACTTTGGGTGAGCAGTTCTTC; CDR3 protein: CASSPMTTLGEQFF; V gene: TRBV4-1; clone size: .; J gene: TRBJ2-1; D gene: .
CDR3 DNA: TGCAGTGCTATAAAAGAGACCCAGTACTTC; CDR3 protein: CSAIKETQYF; V gene: TRBV20-1; clone size: .; J gene: TRBJ2-5; D gene: .
CDR3 DNA: TGTGCCAGCAGCTCACGAGCGGGAGGGCCGTCTACGCAGTATTTT; CDR3 protein: CASSSRAGGPSTQYF; V gene: TRBV11-3; clone size: .; J gene: TRBJ2-3; D gene: TRBD2
CDR3 DNA: TGTGCCAGCAGTTTATTTTTCGGTCAGCCCCAGCATTTT; CDR3 protein: CASSLFFGQPQHF; V gene: TRBV27; clone size: few; J gene: TRBJ1-5; D gene: .
CDR3 DNA: TGCGCCAGCAGCTTGGCACTAGCGGGAGAGTTTGGCGGCACAGATACGCAGTATTTT; CDR3 protein: CASSLALAGEFGGTDTQYF; V gene: TRBV5-1; clone size: .; J gene: TRBJ2-3; D gene: TRBD2
CDR3 DNA: TGTGCCTCCAGGGGGAGGGGGGGCCTGACAGATACGCAGTATTTT; CDR3 protein: CASRGRGGLTDTQYF; V gene: TRBV6-5; clone size: .; J gene: TRBJ2-3; D gene: .
CDR3 DNA: TGTGCCAGCAAGTCGAGCGGGTCAACAGATACGCAGTATTTT; CDR3 protein: CASKSSGSTDTQYF; V gene: TRBV2; clone size: .; J gene: TRBJ2-3; D gene: .
CDR3 DNA: TGTGCCATCAGTGAGTTACGGCACGTATGGGGCTACAATGAGCAGTTCTTC; CDR3 protein: CAISELRHVWGYNEQFF; V gene: TRBV10-3; clone size: few; J gene: TRBJ2-1; D gene: .